This TCR beta chain was recorded in a study of shared clonotypes between healthy human individuals. Study-level information: Donor composition was a couple of women and three men, aged 18 to 49. General study findings and limits: Around 5% of naive CD4 clonotypes were common to a few donors.

Replicate PCRs from sorted subsets contained approximately 190 ng DNA, which is roughly 30,000 T cell genomes. Source study methods: Filtering differed since immunoSEQ provided only junctions, with no quality scores. Data came from immunoSEQ multiplex PCR; TCRdb stores just in-frame clones and leaves some out. V and J calls and clone size are copied from that table; D and trimming were computed from the DNA. The data show 2 million to 3 million clones, with over 85% seen just once and around 0.4% held by the top ten. This clone was found once. Its antigen remains unknown. Other DNA sequences of this sample code for an identical CDR3. Deletions cut 2 bases from V and 3 bases from J, with 9 bases between. The germline CDR1 and CDR2 sequences are SGDLS and YYNGEE. The CDR3 runs to 14 residues.

This sequence joins TRBV9 and TRBJ1-5, with D possibly TRBD1 on 5 matching bases. This sequence was found in a man aged 18 to 35 in good health. Some clones in this sample may be carry-over from other donors' samples. Specimen: naive CD4+ T cells from PBMCs. As to subset: CD45RA+ positively selected. The CDR3 region is CASSVGENNQPQHF. The CDR3 DNA reads as TGTGCCAGCAGCGTGGGGGAAAACAATCAGCCCCAGCATTTT.